The 9 T cell receptor beta chains given below trace back to one sample, sequenced in a study of blood T cell repertoires in COVID-19. The protocol was immunoSEQ multiplex PCR, while the TCRdb copy is restricted to in-frame clones and leaves out a portion. The sample includes about 67,000 clones, approximately 88% of them seen just once. Material for sequencing was peripheral blood. The receptor source for this set is a woman older than 75 with acute or convalescent COVID-19.

The V and J genes are TRBV14 and TRBJ2-7, with no clear D. Trimming removed 4 bases at V and 0 bases at J, with 4 bases between. In germline, CDR1 is SGHDN, CDR2 FVKESK. CDR3 length: 12 residues. This chain's CDR3 is CASSPHSYEQYF. DNA for the CDR3: TGTGCCAGCAGCCCCCACTCCTACGAGCAGTACTTC.

The chain carries TRBV9 and TRBJ2-6; 8 nucleotides line up with TRBD1. Germline CDR1 and CDR2: SGDLS and YYNGEE. The V segment lost 6 bases and the J segment 0 bases; nucleotides outside the gene matches: 11. This CDR3 spans 18 amino acids. The DNA of the CDR3 is TGTGCCAGCACCAAGAGGAGGACAGGGAGCTCTGGGGCCAACGTCCTGACTTTC. It translates to CASTKRRTGSSGANVLTF.

V and J are TRBV7-2 and TRBJ1-4; D call uncertain. The length of the CDR3 is 14 residues. The V and J ends lost 1 base and 4 bases respectively, with 7 bases between them. The germline V gene encodes CDR1 SGHTA and CDR2 FQGNSA. This CDR3 is CASSLGAGNEKLFF. The CDR3, as DNA: TGTGCCAGCAGCTTAGGGGCAGGTAATGAAAAACTGTTTTTT.

The V call is TRBV5-1, the J call TRBJ2-1; 11 positions agree with TRBD2. The CDR3 consists of 18 residues. J gave up 1 base and V 1 base, and 7 bases lay outside the gene matches. Germline CDR1 SGHRS, CDR2 YFSETQ. The CDR3: CASSLFTSGGLSYNEQFF. Written as DNA, the CDR3 is TGCGCCAGCAGCTTGTTCACTAGCGGGGGCCTTTCCTACAATGAGCAGTTCTTC.

The rearrangement joins TRBV2 to TRBJ1-5, with 9 bases identical to TRBD1. CDR3 size: 15 residues. CDR1 is SNHLY, CDR2 FYNNEI, per germline. Germline trimming cut 2 bases from V and 7 bases from J; bases unmatched to any gene: 6. CDR3 in amino acids: CASSEPRDRAQPQHF. CDR3 in DNA: TGTGCCAGCAGTGAACCAAGGGACAGGGCCCAGCCCCAGCATTTT.

The rearrangement uses TRBV11-2 and TRBJ2-2; TRBD2 matches at 8 bases. Germline V gene sequence: CDR1 SGHAT, CDR2 FQNNGV. After removal of 5 bases from V and 2 bases from J, the junction contained 7 bases not matched to a gene. CDR3 length equals 16 residues. This chain's CDR3 is CASSPYSGTNTGELFF. The CDR3, as DNA: TGTGCCAGCAGCCCATATAGCGGGACCAACACCGGGGAGCTGTTTTTT.

This chain uses TRBV29-1 with TRBJ2-2; 7 nucleotides agree with TRBD2. Germline-derived CDR1 and CDR2 are SQVTM and ANQGSEA. V lost 5 bases and J lost 4; bases outside the gene matches: 10. CDR3 length equals 15 residues. CDR3 amino acids: CSVQLGGGTTGELFF. The CDR3, as DNA: TGCAGCGTTCAACTCGGCGGGGGTACCACCGGGGAGCTGTTTTTT.

The V gene is TRBV7-3, the J gene TRBJ1-3; 7 bases line up with TRBD1. This CDR3 is built from 15 residues. J gave up 0 bases and V 5 bases, and 4 bases lay outside the gene matches. Germline lookup yields CDR1 SGHTA and CDR2 FQGTGA. This CDR3 is CASSETGASGNTIYF. CDR3 coding DNA: TGTGCCAGCAGCGAAACAGGGGCCTCTGGAAACACCATATATTTT.

The chain has TRBV10-1 and TRBJ1-2, with D unclear. Trimming left V 3 bases short and J 7 bases short, with 12 bases between. CDR1 is WNHNN and CDR2 is SYGVQD in the germline V gene (reference sequence). This CDR3 has 13 residues. The CDR3 coding sequence is TGCGCCAGCAGTGATCCCGATGGTAGTGGCTACACCTTC. It encodes CASSDPDGSGYTF.